This T cell receptor beta chain came from a study of blood T cells in healthy people across ages (dated by TCRdb to about 2015). Context from the whole study: In model experiments, template switching captured roughly one uniquely barcoded TCR beta cDNA molecule for every two T cells. Using deep sequencing normalized with unique cDNA molecular identifiers, the study measured how TCR beta repertoire diversity changes with age. Four age groups were formed from the donors: young (average 16 years), middle-aged (around 40), aged (62) and long-lived (82). To avoid experimental bias, donors of different ages were randomly spread across the sequencing lanes. The study analyzed two additional independent replicas of 1 million unique cDNA reads from the same blood draw for two donors, one aged 18 to 29 and one aged 80 or older.

Overall results and qualifications from the work: Because the CMV infection status of the donors was unknown, age-related changes in expanded clonotypes may potentially have been confounded. Observed TCR beta diversity per million T cells fell roughly linearly with age, and a significant reduction was already apparent by age roughly 40. Bulk unsorted PBMC profiling prevented conclusive comparison of naive and antigen-experienced compartments. A strong correlation was found between observed TCR beta diversity and the percentage of naive T cells measured by flow cytometry. The long-lived group showed more naive CD4+ T cells, fewer expanded clones and increased TCR diversity than the aged group, suggesting age selection. Estimates of total diversity based on one million sequenced T cells were regarded as lower bounds and as underestimates.

Libraries came from 5' RACE. TCRdb names Illumina HiSeq 2500 as the instrument used. The second PCR ran for roughly 6 to 11 cycles and used a J-beta primer mix along with a sample-barcoded 5' primer. Each TCR beta cDNA molecule received a unique molecular identifier from a template-switch 5' adaptor carrying 12 random nucleotides. At least 2.5 million CDR3-containing paired-end reads were obtained from each sample. The Mint cDNA synthesis kit, primed by a TRBC-specific oligonucleotide, was used to synthesize first-strand cDNA from all RNA. After uracil-DNA glycosylase treatment, a first 18-cycle PCR used universal primers M1SS and BC2_uni_R on all cDNA. The authors' pipeline ran thus. For normalization, 1 million high-quality reads, each with a distinct molecular identifier, were randomly selected from each sample. Reads sharing molecular identifiers were discarded rather than binned into consensus sequences. MiTCR, run with a Q25 quality threshold and the strictest error-elimination algorithm, handled CDR3 identification, clonotype clustering and error correction. A nonparametric unseen species model with Euler transformation was used to estimate a lower bound on total TCR beta diversity. TCRdb ran its own pipeline on the public reads, namely fastp trimming at Q25 and MiXCR clone calling, and kept in-frame beta chains. When rows share a CDR3 protein, they turn into one entry using the most common DNA and genes. The V and J calls were determined by TCRdb, not by the authors. Recorded for this sample are over a million distinct CDR3 sequences; about 42% of them occurred a single time. The ten largest make up approximately 4.1% of the sample.

The donors were roughly 39 Caucasian individuals from Russia, aged 6 to 90 years, who were systemically healthy. Roughly 10 milliliters of peripheral blood were collected from each donor into EDTA-treated Vacutainer tubes. Ficoll-Paque density-gradient centrifugation was used to isolate PBMCs, with at least 6 million per sample. Trizol reagent was used to extract total RNA from PBMCs, with at least 5 micrograms per sample. The percentages of naive CD45RAhigh/CD27high T cells were determined by flow cytometry on a PBMC aliquot from every donor. As to this clonotype: Its antigen remains undetermined. One base away there is no much larger clone; base qualities are not given.

Including cysteine and phenylalanine, the CDR3 has 14 amino acids. CDR3 DNA only is kept here, 42 bases in frame from base 1. Deletion took 1 base off V and 8 bases off J, with a span of 14 bases between the germline ends. Material: blood. The receptor chain draws on TRBV12-3 or TRBV12-4 and TRBJ1-2; no D gene is confidently identified. The clonotype originates from a woman under 30 in good health. CDR3 reads: CASSLGFGPRGYTF. The base sequence is TGTGCCAGCAGTTTAGGATTCGGGCCTCGGGGCTACACCTTC.